The present T cell receptor (beta chain) was sequenced within a study of cytomegalovirus exposure and HLA in healthy donors. Of note for this clone: As yet, its antigen is unknown.

The CDR3 runs to 15 residues. Germline lookup yields CDR1 WNHNN and CDR2 SYGVQD (reference sequence). V lost 3 bases and J lost 13; bases outside the gene matches: 15. Regarding the study as a whole: According to reports, the classifier identified cytomegalovirus status with high specificity and sensitivity. Follow-up analysis seemed to connect common viral pathogens with several of the most significant clusters identified.

Primers included in the PCR were 60 Vbeta and 13 Jbeta primers. Assay used: immunoSEQ multiplex PCR; TCRdb lists only in-frame clones, some missing. The profile shows some 96,000 clones, roughly 80% of them singletons. The sequence came from a man aged 40-49 years in good health and CMV-seropositive. Material for sequencing was PBMCs. The chain carries TRBV10-1 and TRBJ2-3; 8 bases fit TRBD2. In DNA form, the CDR3 reads TGCGCCAGCAGTGAAGAGCGGGAGACACGGCGCCTAAAGTATTTT. Residues: CASSEERETRRLKYF.